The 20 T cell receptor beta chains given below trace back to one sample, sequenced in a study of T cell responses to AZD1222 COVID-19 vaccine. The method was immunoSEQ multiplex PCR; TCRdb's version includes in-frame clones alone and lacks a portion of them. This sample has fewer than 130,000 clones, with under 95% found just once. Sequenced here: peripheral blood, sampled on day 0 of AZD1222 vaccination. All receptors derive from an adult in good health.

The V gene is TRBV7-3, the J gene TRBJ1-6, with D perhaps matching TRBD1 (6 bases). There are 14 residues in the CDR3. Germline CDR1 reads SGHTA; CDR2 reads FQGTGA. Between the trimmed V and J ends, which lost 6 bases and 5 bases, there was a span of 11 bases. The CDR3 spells CASSPGHDNSPLHF. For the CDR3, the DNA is TGTGCCAGCAGTCCGGGACACGATAATTCACCCCTCCACTTT.

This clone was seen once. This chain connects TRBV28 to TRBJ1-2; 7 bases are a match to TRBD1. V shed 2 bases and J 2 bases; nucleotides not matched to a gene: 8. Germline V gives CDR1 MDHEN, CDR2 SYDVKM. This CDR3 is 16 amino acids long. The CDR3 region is CASSLPPGQKNYGYTF. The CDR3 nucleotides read TGTGCCAGCAGTTTACCCCCGGGACAGAAGAACTATGGCTACACCTTC.

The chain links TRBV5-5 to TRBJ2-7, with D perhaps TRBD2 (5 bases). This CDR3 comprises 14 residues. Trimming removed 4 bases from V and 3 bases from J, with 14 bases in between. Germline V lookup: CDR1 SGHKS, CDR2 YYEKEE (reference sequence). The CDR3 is CASSRTGSSYEQYF. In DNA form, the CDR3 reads TGTGCCAGCAGCCGGACGGGGAGCAGCTACGAGCAGTACTTC.

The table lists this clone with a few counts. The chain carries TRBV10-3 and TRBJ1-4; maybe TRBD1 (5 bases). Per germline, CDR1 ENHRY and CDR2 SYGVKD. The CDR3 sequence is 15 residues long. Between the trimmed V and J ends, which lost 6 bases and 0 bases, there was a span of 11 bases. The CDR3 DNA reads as TGTGCCATCAGCCGGGACGCAGCAACTAATGAAAAACTGTTTTTT. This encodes CAISRDAATNEKLFF.

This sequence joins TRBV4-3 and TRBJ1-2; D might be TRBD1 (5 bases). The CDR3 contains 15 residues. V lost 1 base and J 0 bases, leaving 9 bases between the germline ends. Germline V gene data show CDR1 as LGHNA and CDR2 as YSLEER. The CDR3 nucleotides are TGCGCCAGCAGCCAAGGTGCGGGGGCTAACTATGGCTACACCTTC. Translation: CASSQGAGANYGYTF.

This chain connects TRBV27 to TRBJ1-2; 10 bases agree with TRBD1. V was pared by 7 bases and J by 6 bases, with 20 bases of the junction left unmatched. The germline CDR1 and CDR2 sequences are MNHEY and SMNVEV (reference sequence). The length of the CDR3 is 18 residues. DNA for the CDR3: TGTGCCAGCACCAAATTCAAAGGACAGGGGGGTACACTTCATGGCTACACCTTC. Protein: CASTKFKGQGGTLHGYTF.

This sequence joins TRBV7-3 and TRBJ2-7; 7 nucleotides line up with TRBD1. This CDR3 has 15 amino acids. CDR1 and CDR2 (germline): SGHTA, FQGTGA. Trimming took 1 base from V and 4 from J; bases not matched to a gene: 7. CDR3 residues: CASSLRGTESYEQYF. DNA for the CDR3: TGTGCCAGCAGCTTAAGAGGGACAGAGTCTTACGAGCAGTACTTC.

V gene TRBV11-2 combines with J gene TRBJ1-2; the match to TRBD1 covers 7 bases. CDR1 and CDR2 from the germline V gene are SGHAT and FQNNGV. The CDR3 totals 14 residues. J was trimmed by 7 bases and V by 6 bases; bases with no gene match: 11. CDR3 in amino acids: CASSSTRGLVGYTF. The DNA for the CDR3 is TGTGCCAGCAGTTCTACCAGGGGGTTAGTTGGCTACACCTTC.

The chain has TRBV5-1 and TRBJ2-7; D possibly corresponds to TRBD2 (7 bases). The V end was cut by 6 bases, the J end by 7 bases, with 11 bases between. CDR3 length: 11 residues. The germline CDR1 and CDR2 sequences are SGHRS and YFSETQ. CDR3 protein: CASKGEGEQYF. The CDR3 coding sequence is TGCGCCAGCAAGGGGGAGGGTGAGCAGTACTTC. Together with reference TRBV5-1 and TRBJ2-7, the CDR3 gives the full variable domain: KAGVTQTPRYLIKTRGQQVTLSCSPISGHRSVSWYQQTPGQGLQFLFEYFSETQRNKGNFPGRFSGRQFSNSRSEMNVSTLELGDSALYLCASKGEGEQYFGPGTRLTVT.

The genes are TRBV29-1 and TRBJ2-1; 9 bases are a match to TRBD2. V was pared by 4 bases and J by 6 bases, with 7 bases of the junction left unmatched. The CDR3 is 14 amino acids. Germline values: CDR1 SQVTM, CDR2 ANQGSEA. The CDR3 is CSVAGAGGSNEQFF. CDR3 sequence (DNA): TGCAGCGTTGCCGGAGCGGGGGGTTCCAATGAGCAGTTCTTC.

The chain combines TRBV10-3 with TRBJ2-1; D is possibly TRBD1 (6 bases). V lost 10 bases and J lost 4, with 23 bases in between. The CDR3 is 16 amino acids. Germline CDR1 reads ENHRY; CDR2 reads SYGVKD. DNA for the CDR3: TGTGCCAGCGAAGGGGACAAACCGGGACAATACAATGAGCAGTTCTTC. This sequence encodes CASEGDKPGQYNEQFF.

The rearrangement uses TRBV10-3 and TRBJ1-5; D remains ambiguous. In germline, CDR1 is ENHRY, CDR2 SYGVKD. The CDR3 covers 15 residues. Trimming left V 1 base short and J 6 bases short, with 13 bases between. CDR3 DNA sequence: TGTGCCATCAGTGAGTTAGGAGGGATCAGTCAGCCCCAGCATTTT. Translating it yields CAISELGGISQPQHF.

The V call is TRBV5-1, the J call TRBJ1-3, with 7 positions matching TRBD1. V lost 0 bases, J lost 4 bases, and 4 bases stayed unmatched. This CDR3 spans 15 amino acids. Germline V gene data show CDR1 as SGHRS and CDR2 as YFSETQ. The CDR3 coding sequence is TGCGCCAGCAGCTTGGCCGGGACAGAGGGAAACACCATATATTTT. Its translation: CASSLAGTEGNTIYF.

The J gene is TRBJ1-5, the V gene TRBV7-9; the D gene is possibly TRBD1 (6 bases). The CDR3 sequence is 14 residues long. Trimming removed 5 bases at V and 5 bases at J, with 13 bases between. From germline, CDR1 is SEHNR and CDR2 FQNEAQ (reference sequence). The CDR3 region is CASSQAGAHQPQHF. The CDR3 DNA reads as TGTGCCAGCAGCCAGGCGGGGGCCCATCAGCCCCAGCATTTT.

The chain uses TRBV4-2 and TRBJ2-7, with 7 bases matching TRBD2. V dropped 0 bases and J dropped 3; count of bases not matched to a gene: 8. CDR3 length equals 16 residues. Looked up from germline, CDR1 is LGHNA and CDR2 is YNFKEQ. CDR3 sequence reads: CASSQEGLAEYYEQYF. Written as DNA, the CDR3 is TGTGCCAGCAGCCAAGAAGGTCTAGCGGAATACTACGAGCAGTACTTC.

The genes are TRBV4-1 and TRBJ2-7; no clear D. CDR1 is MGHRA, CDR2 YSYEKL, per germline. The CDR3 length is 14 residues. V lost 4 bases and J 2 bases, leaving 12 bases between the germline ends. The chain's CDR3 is CASSLMTGPYEQYF. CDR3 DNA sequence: TGCGCCAGCAGCCTGATGACCGGACCCTACGAGCAGTACTTC.

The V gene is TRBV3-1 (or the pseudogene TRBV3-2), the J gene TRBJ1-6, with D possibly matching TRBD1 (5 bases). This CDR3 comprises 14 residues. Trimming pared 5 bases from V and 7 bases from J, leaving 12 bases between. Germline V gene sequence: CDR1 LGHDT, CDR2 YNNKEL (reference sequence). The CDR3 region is CASSTGTENSPLHF. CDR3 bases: TGTGCCAGCAGCACCGGGACGGAGAATTCACCCCTCCACTTT.

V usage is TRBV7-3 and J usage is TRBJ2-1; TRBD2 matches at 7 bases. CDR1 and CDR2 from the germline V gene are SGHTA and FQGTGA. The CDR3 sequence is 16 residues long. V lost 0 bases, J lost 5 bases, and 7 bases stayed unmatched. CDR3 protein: CASSLTSASGHNEQFF. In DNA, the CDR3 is TGTGCCAGCAGCTTAACGTCGGCTAGCGGTCACAATGAGCAGTTCTTC.

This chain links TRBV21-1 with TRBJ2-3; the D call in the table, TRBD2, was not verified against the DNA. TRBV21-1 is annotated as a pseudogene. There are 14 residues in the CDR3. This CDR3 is CASTSGQDTDTQYF. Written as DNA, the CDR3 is TGTGCCAGCACCAGCGGGCAGGACACAGATACGCAGTATTTT.

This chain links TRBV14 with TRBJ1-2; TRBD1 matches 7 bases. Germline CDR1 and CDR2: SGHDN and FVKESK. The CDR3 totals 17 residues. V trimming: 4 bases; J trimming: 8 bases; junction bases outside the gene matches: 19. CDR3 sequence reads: CASSRNSGTASGGGYTF. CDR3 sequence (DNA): TGTGCCAGCAGCCGAAACTCCGGGACAGCCTCGGGGGGAGGCTACACCTTC.